This T cell receptor beta chain came from a study of metastatic and nonmetastatic thyroid tumors. Study details: Samples came from malignant and benign thyroid patients, and repertoires were compared across blood and tumor or nodule tissue.

With regard to this clone: Its specificity is not known.

TCRdb used MiXCR to call clones anew from the PCR reads. The sample lists 6,000 or so clones; 33% were seen once. Findings and caveats of the study: Malignant tumors reportedly showed significantly higher TCR beta diversity than benign nodules in both blood and tumor.

Thyroid surgery was performed in patients who had received no treatment beforehand. Trimming stripped 3 bases from V and 0 bases from J, with 8 bases between. Per germline, CDR1 DFQATT and CDR2 SNEGSKA (reference sequence). The CDR3 has 13 amino acids. The specimen sequenced was adjacent normal tissue. The receptor was derived from a male donor with papillary thyroid cancer or a benign thyroid nodule (not recorded which). Some clones in this sample may be carry-over from other donors' samples. The rearrangement links TRBV20-1 to TRBJ1-1, with D possibly TRBD1 on 5 matching bases. CDR3 amino acids: CSARGRLNTEAFF. DNA for the CDR3: TGCAGTGCTAGGGGGCGGCTGAACACTGAAGCTTTCTTT.